This T cell receptor beta chain was sequenced during a study of blood T cells in healthy people across ages (dated by TCRdb to 2014 to 2015). For the wider study: In model experiments, template switching captured about one uniquely barcoded TCR beta cDNA molecule for every two T cells. The study measured age-related changes in TCR beta repertoire diversity using deep sequencing normalized with unique cDNA molecular identifiers. Four age groups were formed from the donors: young (average about 16 years), middle-aged (less than 40), aged (about 62) and long-lived (more than 75). To avoid experimental bias, donors of different ages were distributed randomly across sequencing lanes. Using the same blood draw, the study looked at two additional independent replicas of 1 million unique cDNA reads for two donors, one aged 18 to 30 and the other aged 80 or older.

This clonotype was seen a handful of times. The antigen it recognizes is unknown. No per-base quality is available; no much larger clone lies one base away. To prepare the library, 5' RACE was applied. A second roughly 6 to 12 cycle PCR used a sample-barcoded 5' primer and a J-beta primer mix. Each TCR beta cDNA molecule received a unique molecular identifier from a template-switch 5' adaptor carrying 12 random nucleotides. Each sample yielded at least 2.5 million CDR3-containing paired-end reads. First-strand cDNA synthesis was performed from all RNA using the Mint cDNA synthesis kit, with priming by a TRBC-specific oligonucleotide. After uracil-DNA glycosylase treatment, a first 18-cycle PCR used universal primers M1SS and BC2_uni_R on all cDNA. In the source study's methods: Each sample was normalized by randomly selecting 1 million high-quality reads, each carrying a distinct molecular identifier. Reads with shared molecular identifiers were discarded instead of being binned into consensus sequences. MiTCR, run with a Q25 quality threshold and the strictest error-elimination algorithm, handled CDR3 identification, clonotype clustering and error correction. A nonparametric unseen species model using Euler transformation provided a lower-bound estimate of total TCR beta diversity. Clones were called with MiXCR by TCRdb after fastp trimmed the public reads at Q25, and only in-frame beta chains were retained. For every CDR3 protein sequence, its rows merge into one entry that carries the most common genes and DNA. The V and J calls were determined by TCRdb, not by the authors. Counted in this sample were fewer than 2 million distinct CDR3 sequences; approximately 40% of them appeared once. Of the sample, 23% falls within the top ten clones.

Overall study outcomes, separate from this receptor: Bulk unsorted PBMC profiling prevented conclusive comparison of naive and antigen-experienced compartments. Donor CMV infection status was unknown, potentially confounding age-related changes in expanded clonotypes. Observed TCR beta diversity per million T cells fell roughly linearly with age, and a significant reduction was already apparent by age about 43. Estimates of total diversity from one million sequenced T cells were regarded as lower bounds and underestimates. The long-lived group showed more naive CD4+ T cells, fewer expanded clones and increased TCR diversity than the aged group, suggesting age selection. The percentage of naive T cells measured by flow cytometry correlated strongly with observed TCR beta diversity.

The junction shows trimming of 7 bases on V and 2 bases on J, plus 21 bases between the germline ends. The CDR3 starts with the cysteine, ends with the phenylalanine, and has 16 residues. Only CDR3 DNA remains: 48 bases, in frame from the first base. Via the germline V gene, CDR1 is SGHRS and CDR2 YFSETQ. Donors were 39 systemically healthy Caucasian individuals from Russia aged roughly 6 to 90 years. Each donor gave 8 to 10 milliliters of peripheral blood, drawn into EDTA-treated Vacutainer tubes. Ficoll-Paque density-gradient centrifugation was used to isolate PBMCs, with at least 6 million per sample. Trizol reagent was used to extract total RNA from the PBMCs, yielding at least 5.5 micrograms per sample. Naive CD45RAhigh/CD27high T cell percentages were measured by flow cytometry on a PBMC aliquot from every donor.

The chain uses TRBV5-1 and TRBJ1-2; the best D guess is TRBD1, with 6 bases matching. The sequence was obtained from a human donor in good health. The specimen was blood. The DNA sequence reads TGCGCCAGCGGCTCGACCCCAACAGGGTCGAACTATGGCTACACCTTC. This encodes CASGSTPTGSNYGYTF.